Following are 20 T cell receptor beta chains from one sample sequenced in a study of T cells in Graves' hyperthyroidism and ophthalmopathy (dated by TCRdb to about 2019). The library relied on multiplex PCR. Sequencing relied on an Illumina HiSeq 2000. Amplification of TCR beta CDR3 regions was carried out from RNA transcripts. The first round of RT-PCR for the TCR CDR3 was performed with the HTBI primer set and the Qiagen OneStep RT-PCR kit. TCRdb applied fastp at Q25 and MiXCR to the public reads, then kept only in-frame beta chains. Each entry merges the rows of one CDR3 protein and shows their most common DNA and genes. This sample comprises 400,000 to 600,000 distinct CDR3 sequences, roughly 16% of them detected only once. The top ten clones comprise 25% to 30% of the sample. The sequenced material came from blood. The receptors come from a woman aged 25 to 39 with Graves' ophthalmopathy.

The chain combines TRBV5-1 with TRBJ2-7; 9 bases align to TRBD1. The V gene end was trimmed by 4 bases and the J gene end by 1 base; junction bases not matched to a gene: 6. CDR3 length: 15 amino acids. Germline V lookup: CDR1 SGHRS, CDR2 YFSETQ. Here the CDR3 DNA reads TGCGCCAGCAGCGCCAGAGGACAGGGGTCCTACGAGCAGTACTTC. It is translated as CASSARGQGSYEQYF.

The V call is TRBV20-1, the J call TRBJ1-1; tentatively, D is TRBD1 (6 bases). The CDR3 has 14 amino acids. CDR1 DFQATT and CDR2 SNEGSKA come from the germline V gene (reference sequence). The ends were cut back, 5 bases at V and 3 bases at J, with 16 bases in the middle. The CDR3 region has the DNA TGCAGTGCTCCGAGGGGGGGTGAGGACACTGAAGCTTTCTTT. This codes for CSAPRGGEDTEAFF.

This clonotype was seen ten or more times. The chain uses TRBV5-1 and TRBJ1-1; 10 positions match TRBD1. The germline CDR1 and CDR2 sequences are SGHRS and YFSETQ. The CDR3 loop spans 16 amino acids. V was clipped by 4 bases and J by 0 bases; unmatched bases: 6. The CDR3 DNA sequence: TGCGCCAGCAGCCCTAGACAGGGGGCCATGAACACTGAAGCTTTCTTT. Translating gives CASSPRQGAMNTEAFF.

In its sample, this clonotype was seen a few times. This chain connects TRBV12-5 to TRBJ1-1; TRBD1 might be the D (6 bases). CDR1 is LGHNT, CDR2 FRNRAP, per germline. The ends were cut back, 1 base at V and 3 bases at J, with 9 bases in the middle. There are 14 residues in the CDR3. CDR3: CASGLGAGDTEAFF. CDR3 nucleotides: TGTGCTAGTGGTTTGGGGGCAGGGGACACTGAAGCTTTCTTT.

This clonotype was observed many times. This chain joins TRBV20-1 and TRBJ2-3; 12 nucleotides agree with TRBD2. CDR1 is DFQATT, CDR2 SNEGSKA, per germline (reference sequence). V lost 3 bases and J lost 3; bases outside the gene matches: 10. This CDR3 comprises 17 residues. The CDR3 DNA sequence: TGCAGTGCTAGGGCATATTTAACTAGCGGGAGGACAGATACGCAGTATTTT. Protein sequence: CSARAYLTSGRTDTQYF.

The rearrangement links TRBV5-1 to TRBJ2-2; 12 bases match TRBD2. V lost 3 bases to trimming and J lost 0 bases; unmatched junction nucleotides: 3. This CDR3 is 17 amino acids long. The V gene's germline CDR1 is SGHRS and CDR2 YFSETQ. CDR3 nucleotide sequence: TGCGCCAGCAGCTCCTGGACTAGCGGGGCGAACACCGGGGAGCTGTTTTTT. This gives the protein CASSSWTSGANTGELFF.

The chain employs TRBV7-8 and TRBJ1-1; D call uncertain. The V gene's germline CDR1 is SGHVS and CDR2 FQNEAQ. V lost 7 bases to trimming and J lost 4 bases, with 13 bases between them. The CDR3 is 13 residues long. The chain's CDR3 is CASTMTVGTEAFF. The CDR3 DNA follows: TGTGCCAGCACCATGACCGTGGGCACTGAAGCTTTCTTT.

Many counts were recorded for this clonotype. The rearrangement links TRBV7-2 to TRBJ2-7; D gene unclear. Trimming removed 5 bases at V and 2 bases at J, with 13 bases between. The CDR3 runs to 14 residues. The germline CDR1 and CDR2 sequences are SGHTA and FQGNSA. The CDR3 region is CASSPRSGPYEQYF. CDR3 in DNA: TGTGCCAGCAGCCCCCGTTCGGGTCCCTACGAGCAGTACTTC.

This clonotype was found a few times. The chain combines TRBV30 with TRBJ2-1, with 11 bases lining up with TRBD2. The CDR3 spans 16 residues. The trim removed 5 bases at V and 0 bases at J, leaving 6 bases unmatched. Germline loops: CDR1 GTSNPN, CDR2 SVGIG (reference sequence). The DNA of the CDR3 is TGTGCCTGGGAACTAGCGGGAGCCGGCTCCTACAATGAGCAGTTCTTC. Amino acid sequence: CAWELAGAGSYNEQFF.

The chain links TRBV25-1 to TRBJ2-1; 7 positions agree with TRBD2. Germline CDR1 MGHDK, CDR2 SYGVNS. The CDR3 is 15 amino acids. With 3 bases clipped from V and 5 bases from J, the junction kept 7 bases outside the gene matches. DNA for the CDR3: TGTGCCAGCAGTGATGCGCCTAGCGGAAACAATGAGCAGTTCTTC. This sequence encodes CASSDAPSGNNEQFF.

To note about this clonotype: A much larger clone differs by one base, so this may be a read error. The rearrangement uses TRBV28 and TRBJ2-5, with a weak D call TRBD1 (6 bases). The germline V and J ends were trimmed by 10 bases and 1 base, with 16 bases remaining between them. This CDR3 spans 14 amino acids. Germline CDR1 MDHEN, CDR2 SYDVKM. The CDR3 here is CAIARWGLQETQYF. The CDR3 region has the DNA TGTGCCATCGCCAGGTGGGGGCTCCAAGAGACCCAGTACTTC.

This clonotype has only a few counts. The chain employs TRBV11-2 and TRBJ2-7, with D possibly matching TRBD2 (5 bases). Looked up from germline, CDR1 is SGHAT and CDR2 is FQNNGV. V was pared by 2 bases and J by 2 bases, with 10 bases between. The CDR3 totals 14 residues. CDR3 sequence reads: CASSLMAGTYEQYF. The CDR3 region has the DNA TGTGCCAGCAGCTTAATGGCGGGTACCTACGAGCAGTACTTC.

This clonotype showed up many times. V and J are TRBV6-1 and TRBJ2-1; 14 nucleotides line up with TRBD2. Germline V lookup: CDR1 MNHNS, CDR2 SASEGT. Trimming at V came to 5 bases and at J to 8 bases, leaving 14 bases not matched to a gene. CDR3 length: 18 amino acids. Here the CDR3 reads CASSSPPGLAGVRDEQFF. CDR3 in DNA: TGTGCCAGCAGTTCCCCACCGGGACTAGCGGGAGTTCGTGATGAGCAGTTCTTC.

This clonotype has a count of ten or more. The V and J genes are TRBV30 and TRBJ2-3; no clear D gene. Per germline, CDR1 GTSNPN and CDR2 SVGIG (reference sequence). The V end lost 2 bases, the J end lost 1 base, and 10 bases lay between the germline ends. This CDR3 contains 14 residues. The CDR3 sequence is CAWSNYRGTDTQYF. CDR3 DNA sequence: TGTGCCTGGAGTAACTACCGTGGCACAGATACGCAGTATTTT. Supplemented by reference TRBV30 and TRBJ2-3, the full variable domain reads SQTIHQWPATLVQPVGSPLSLECTVEGTSNPNLYWYRQAAGRGLQLLFYSVGIGQISSEVPQNLSASRPQDRQFILSSKKLLLSDSGFYLCAWSNYRGTDTQYFGPGTRLTVL.

This clonotype was observed at least ten times. The J gene is TRBJ2-7, the V gene TRBV6-2 or TRBV6-3; TRBD1 aligns across 7 bases. Germline lookup yields CDR1 MNHEY and CDR2 SVGEGT. After removal of 6 bases from V and 1 base from J, the junction contained 9 bases not matched to a gene. The CDR3 extends over 15 amino acids. Written as DNA, the CDR3 is TGTGCCAGCAGAACCTCCGGGACAGCGTCCTACGAGCAGTACTTC. Translating gives CASRTSGTASYEQYF.

The chain uses TRBV29-1 and TRBJ1-1; the D gene is possibly TRBD1 (5 bases). The CDR3 totals 13 residues. Germline lookup yields CDR1 SQVTM and CDR2 ANQGSEA. V was trimmed by 7 bases and J by 5 bases, leaving 17 bases between them. DNA of the CDR3: TGCAGCGCTCGGACTGTCGAGGGGACTGAAGCTTTCTTT. It yields the protein CSARTVEGTEAFF. Full variable domain (remainder filled in from reference TRBV29-1 and TRBJ1-1): SAVISQKPSRDICQRGTSLTIQCQVDSQVTMMFWYRQQPGQSLTLIATANQGSEATYESGFVIDKFPISRPNLTFSTLTVSNMSPEDSSIYLCSARTVEGTEAFFGQGTRLTVV.

This clonotype was seen a handful of times. The rearrangement joins TRBV6-2 or TRBV6-3 to TRBJ2-4; D call uncertain. V was trimmed by 6 bases and J by 0 bases, leaving 6 bases between them. CDR3 size: 13 residues. The germline V gene encodes CDR1 MNHEY and CDR2 SVGEGT. The CDR3 here is CASRPTAKNIQYF. The CDR3 nucleotides are TGTGCCAGCAGACCGACAGCCAAAAACATTCAGTACTTC.

Comments on this clonotype: A much larger clone lies a single base off, so this may be a read error. V gene TRBV3-1 combines with J gene TRBJ1-2; D call uncertain. Germline CDR1 LGHDT, CDR2 YNNKEL (reference sequence). V lost 1 base and J 4 bases, leaving 16 bases between the germline ends. The length of the CDR3 is 16 residues. The CDR3 reads CASSQAGWGRGYGYTF. In DNA form, the CDR3 reads TGTGCCAGCAGCCAAGCGGGGTGGGGTCGCGGCTATGGCTACACCTTC.

This clonotype was seen more than once but under ten times. This chain joins TRBV6-1 and TRBJ2-5, with 12 bases matching TRBD1. The CDR3 length is 15 residues. Looked up from germline, CDR1 is MNHNS and CDR2 is SASEGT. Losses at the gene ends were 5 bases for V and 5 bases for J; bases not matched to a gene: 6. The DNA for the CDR3 is TGTGCCAGCAGTAAGGGACAGGGGGCGGGGGAGACCCAGTACTTC. This translates into CASSKGQGAGETQYF.

This clonotype was detected many times. The chain combines TRBV7-8 with TRBJ2-3, with TRBD2 matching 8 bases. The CDR3 has 16 residues. The V segment lost 1 base and the J segment 1 base; nucleotides outside the gene matches: 4. Germline CDR1 is SGHVS and CDR2 is FQNEAQ. The CDR3 reads CASSLGGTRGTDTQYF. CDR3 nucleotides: TGTGCCAGCAGCTTAGGAGGGACTAGAGGCACAGATACGCAGTATTTT.